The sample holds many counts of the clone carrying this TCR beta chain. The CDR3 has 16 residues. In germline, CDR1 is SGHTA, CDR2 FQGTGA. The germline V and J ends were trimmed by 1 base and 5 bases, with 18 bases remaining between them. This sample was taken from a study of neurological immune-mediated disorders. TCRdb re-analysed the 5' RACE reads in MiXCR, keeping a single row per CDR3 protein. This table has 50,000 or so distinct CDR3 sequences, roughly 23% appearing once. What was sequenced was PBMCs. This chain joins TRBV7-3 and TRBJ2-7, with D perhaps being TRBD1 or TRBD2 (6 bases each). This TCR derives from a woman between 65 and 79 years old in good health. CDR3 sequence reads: CASSLIGGPSRDEQYF. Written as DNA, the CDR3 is TGTGCCAGCAGCTTAATTGGGGGGCCCTCGCGGGACGAGCAGTACTTC. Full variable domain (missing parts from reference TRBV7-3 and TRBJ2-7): GAGVSQTPSNKVTEKGKYVELRCDPISGHTALYWYRQSLGQGPEFLIYFQGTGAADDSGLPNDRFFAVRPEGSVSTLKIQRTERGDSAVYLCASSLIGGPSRDEQYFGPGTRLTVT.